These 20 T cell receptor beta chains originate from one sample sequenced in a study of CD8 T cell repertoires and HIV-1 epitope variants. Antigens for these TCRs are unknown. Profiling relied on immunoSEQ multiplex PCR, and the TCRdb table lists in-frame clones only, not all of them. The sample contains about 6,300 clones, around three fifths of which appear only once. Material for sequencing was cultured CD8+ T cells derived from PBMCs. These receptors originate from a male donor with HIV.

This rearrangement joins TRBV27 to TRBJ2-3, with D maybe TRBD1 (6 bases). V lost 3 bases, J lost 3 bases, and 13 bases lay in between. This CDR3 is 15 amino acids long. Per germline, CDR1 MNHEY and CDR2 SMNVEV (reference sequence). This chain's CDR3 is CASSFTRGRTDTQYF. The CDR3 DNA is TGTGCCAGCAGTTTTACCAGGGGAAGGACAGATACGCAGTATTTT.

V is TRBV28 and J is TRBJ1-2; TRBD1 aligns across 12 bases. Trimming at V came to 6 bases and at J to 4 bases, leaving 9 bases not matched to a gene. The CDR3 has 16 amino acids. In germline, CDR1 is MDHEN, CDR2 SYDVKM. The CDR3 DNA is TGTGCCAGCAGGGACCTCTTGGGACAGGGGGCCTATGGCTACACCTTC. Translation gives CASRDLLGQGAYGYTF.

This clone appeared a few times. The chain employs TRBV9 and TRBJ2-7; 11 nucleotides align to TRBD1. The CDR3 sequence is 14 residues long. Germline V gene lookup returns CDR1 SGDLS and CDR2 YYNGEE. J gave up 5 bases and V 4 bases, and 5 bases lay outside the gene matches. CDR3 coding DNA: TGTGCCAGCAGCCGGACAGGGGGCGGCGACGAGCAGTACTTC. This translates into CASSRTGGGDEQYF.

This clone is a singleton in its sample. The chain carries TRBV5-6 and TRBJ2-3; D might be TRBD2 (6 bases). From germline, CDR1 is SGHDT and CDR2 YYEEEE. V was shortened by 5 bases and J by 4 bases, with 17 bases between the two germline ends. The CDR3 extends over 15 amino acids. CDR3 sequence (DNA): TGTGCCAGCAGTGGTACGGGAGCTTGGGCAGATACGCAGTATTTT. Translated, it gives CASSGTGAWADTQYF.

The rearrangement uses TRBV19 and TRBJ1-2; D gene ambiguous. The CDR3 covers 15 residues. The V and J ends lost 0 bases and 0 bases respectively, with 8 bases between them. Germline V gives CDR1 LNHDA, CDR2 SQIVND (reference sequence). CDR3 sequence reads: CASSIDLSPNYGYTF. The DNA for the CDR3 is TGTGCCAGTAGTATAGATCTATCACCTAACTATGGCTACACCTTC.

This clone turned up a few times. This sequence joins TRBV10-1 and TRBJ2-5; 11 bases are a match to TRBD2. V lost 2 bases to trimming and J lost 4 bases; unmatched junction nucleotides: 6. The germline V gene has CDR1 WNHNN and CDR2 SYGVQD (reference sequence). The CDR3 runs to 16 residues. The CDR3 spells CASSEDSGRAGETQYF. The DNA of the CDR3 is TGCGCCAGCAGTGAGGATAGCGGGAGGGCCGGAGAGACCCAGTACTTC.

This rearrangement joins TRBV27 to TRBJ2-7, with D hard to call. Trimming stripped 6 bases from V and 1 base from J, with 16 bases between. Germline CDR1 and CDR2: MNHEY and SMNVEV (reference sequence). This CDR3 comprises 15 residues. DNA for the CDR3: TGTGCCAGCAGCCCAGAAGGCAGGCTGTCCTACGAGCAGTACTTC. Its translation is CASSPEGRLSYEQYF.

CDR3: CASSQGLAGAGGREQFF. The CDR3 DNA reads as TGCGCCAGCAGCCAAGGGCTAGCGGGGGCCGGGGGAAGAGAGCAGTTCTTC. This rearrangement joins TRBV4-3 to TRBJ2-1; 10 bases are a match to TRBD2. The germline V gene has CDR1 LGHNA and CDR2 YSLEER. The CDR3 has 17 amino acids. Trimming removed 1 base from V and 10 bases from J; junction bases left unmatched: 13.

The rearrangement uses TRBV2 and TRBJ1-1; D may be TRBD1 (6 bases). Looked up from germline, CDR1 is SNHLY and CDR2 is FYNNEI. CDR3 length equals 13 residues. Trimming took off 10 bases at V and 0 bases at J, with 12 bases between the two ends. The CDR3, as DNA: TGTGCCACCCGGGACATCATGAACACTGAAGCTTTCTTT. It codes for CATRDIMNTEAFF.

The CDR3 protein is CASSQGAYEQYF. CDR3 sequence (DNA): TGTGCCAGCAGCCAGGGGGCCTACGAGCAGTACTTC. J is TRBJ2-7 and V is TRBV4-2; D is possibly TRBD1 or TRBD2 (5 bases each). Germline CDR1 is LGHNA and CDR2 is YNFKEQ. The CDR3 loop spans 12 amino acids. The V gene lost 3 bases and the J gene lost 2 bases, with 5 bases spanning the gap.

The gene calls are TRBV7-2 and TRBJ2-1; tentative D call: TRBD2 (6 bases). The CDR3 sequence is 16 residues long. CDR1 SGHTA and CDR2 FQGNSA come from the germline V gene. V was clipped by 2 bases and J by 8 bases, with 19 bases between them. The DNA of the CDR3 is TGTGCCAGCAGCTTAAAAAGGGAGGCCCCTTTACATGAGCAGTTCTTC. Translating gives CASSLKREAPLHEQFF.

This chain uses TRBV27 with TRBJ1-2; D is possibly TRBD1 (5 bases). The CDR3 sequence is 14 residues long. Trimming stripped 2 bases from V and 6 bases from J, with 13 bases between. Per germline, CDR1 MNHEY and CDR2 SMNVEV (reference sequence). CDR3 sequence (DNA): TGTGCCAGCAGTTTAACGGGGCTCAGCAATGGCTACACCTTC. Protein sequence: CASSLTGLSNGYTF.

The chain uses TRBV9 and TRBJ2-3; D possibly matches TRBD1 or TRBD2 (7 bases each). V was shortened by 6 bases and J by 4 bases, with 18 bases between the two germline ends. CDR3 size: 15 residues. Germline V gene sequence: CDR1 SGDLS, CDR2 YYNGEE. This CDR3 is CASTQGGARADTQYF. The CDR3, as DNA: TGTGCCAGCACCCAGGGGGGGGCACGCGCAGATACGCAGTATTTT.

This clone was observed a few times. Other DNA sequences in this sample translate to the same CDR3. This chain connects TRBV6-5 to TRBJ2-7; D is tentatively TRBD1 or TRBD2 (5 bases each). The CDR3 consists of 14 residues. Trimming took off 5 bases at V and 3 bases at J, with 14 bases between the two ends. CDR1 MNHEY and CDR2 SVGAGI come from the germline V gene. CDR3 sequence: CASSVGAGFYEQYF. CDR3 DNA: TGTGCCAGCAGTGTAGGGGCGGGTTTCTACGAGCAGTACTTC.

This clone has a single count. J is TRBJ2-7 and V is TRBV18, with 10 positions matching TRBD1. The trim removed 5 bases at V and 11 bases at J, leaving 9 bases unmatched. The CDR3 loop spans 13 amino acids. The V gene's germline CDR1 is KGHSH and CDR2 LQKENI. The CDR3 DNA follows: TGTGCCAGCTCAGAAGGGACAGGGGCTTTCGAGTACTTC. This translates into CASSEGTGAFEYF.

The genes are TRBV9 and TRBJ2-7, with D unresolved. Germline values: CDR1 SGDLS, CDR2 YYNGEE. Trimming removed 4 bases from V and 3 bases from J, with 11 bases in between. The CDR3 contains 13 residues. This CDR3 reads CASSPDGNYEQYF. The CDR3 nucleotides read TGTGCCAGCAGCCCGGACGGAAACTACGAGCAGTACTTC.

The chain uses TRBV19 and TRBJ2-2; the match to TRBD1 covers 7 bases. The V gene end was trimmed by 7 bases and the J gene end by 6 bases; junction bases not matched to a gene: 2. The length of the CDR3 is 12 residues. CDR1 is LNHDA, CDR2 SQIVND, per germline (reference sequence). CDR3 sequence (DNA): TGTGCCAGTAATACAGGGGCCGGGGAGCTGTTTTTT. It encodes CASNTGAGELFF.

This clone occurred a few times. This chain links TRBV7-8 with TRBJ2-2; 7 bases are a match to TRBD2. The V gene end was trimmed by 3 bases and the J gene end by 1 base; junction bases not matched to a gene: 2. Germline CDR1 SGHVS, CDR2 FQNEAQ. The CDR3 is made up of 15 amino acids. The DNA of the CDR3 is TGTGCCAGCAGCTTCTCTAGCGGGAACACCGGGGAGCTGTTTTTT. Its translation: CASSFSSGNTGELFF.

V usage is TRBV10-1 and J usage is TRBJ1-1; TRBD1 is a possible D gene (6 bases). The CDR3 consists of 14 residues. V was cut by 1 base and J by 1 base, with 7 bases left in between. The V gene's germline CDR1 is WNHNN and CDR2 SYGVQD (reference sequence). The CDR3 loop reads CASSEYRENTEAFF. Written as DNA, the CDR3 is TGCGCCAGCAGTGAGTACAGGGAGAACACTGAAGCTTTCTTT.

This clone ranks as medium-sized. The V gene is TRBV28, the J gene TRBJ2-7; tentative D call: TRBD1 (5 bases). In germline, CDR1 is MDHEN, CDR2 SYDVKM. Between the trimmed V and J ends, which lost 6 bases and 2 bases, there was a span of 17 bases. This CDR3 region has 15 residues. Here the CDR3 DNA reads TGTGCCAGCAGCGAATCAATAGGACAAGCCTACGAGCAGTACTTC. This sequence encodes CASSESIGQAYEQYF.